This T cell receptor (beta chain) was sequenced in a study of T cell repertoires in cytomegalovirus infection. Details on this clonotype: Its specificity is unknown.

CDR3 size: 14 residues. Germline V gene sequence: CDR1 MDHEN, CDR2 SYDVKM. J gave up 6 bases and V 6 bases, and 7 bases lay outside the gene matches. MiXCR, applied by TCRdb to the reads, yields one record per CDR3 protein. The sample holds about 37,000 distinct CDR3 sequences, 52% seen once. V is TRBV28 and J is TRBJ1-5, with 8 bases aligning to TRBD1. Sequencing was performed on CD8+ T cells from cultured PBMCs, taken from culture after CMV antigen stimulation. This receptor was obtained from a human donor in good health (CMV status not recorded). Some clones in this sample may be carry-over from other donors' samples. The CDR3 DNA sequence: TGTGCCAGCAGCCGCGGACAGGGTAGTCAGCCCCAGCATTTT. Amino acid sequence: CASSRGQGSQPQHF.